This T cell receptor (beta chain) was documented in a study of CXCR3-negative and CXCR3-positive naive CD8 T cells. This CDR3 contains 16 residues. Germline lookup yields CDR1 SGDLS and CDR2 YYNGEE. The study, taken as a whole, reports: Cryopreserved PBMCs had partly decreased CXCR3 expression; fresh PBMCs were used in most assays. TRB CDR3 hydrophobicity was greater in CXCR3-positive naive cells than in CXCR3-negative naive cells.

On this clonotype: What it binds is unknown.

UMI-labeled 5' RACE TRB cDNA libraries were prepared from the cells. No DNA is given; TCRdb re-called the 5' RACE reads and lists each CDR3 protein once. This sample's clone table lists around 63,000 distinct CDR3 sequences. Sequenced: naive CXCR3+ CD8+ T cells from blood. The subset was: CD45RO-CCR7+CD27+CD95- naive CD8+ T cells expressing CXCR3 (TNR3+). The rearrangement links TRBV9 to TRBJ2-1; with no DNA, the TCRdb D assignment of TRBD1 cannot be verified. The sequence derives from a human donor in good health. Some clones in this sample may be carry-over from other donors' samples. The CDR3 loop reads CASSGTGTGSYNEQFF.